This TCR beta chain was sequenced in a study of blood T cell repertoires in COVID-19. The method was immunoSEQ multiplex PCR; TCRdb's version includes in-frame clones alone and lacks a portion of them. The table lists 410,000 or so clones, about nine tenths of them singletons. The CDR3 contains 17 residues. Germline assignment: CDR1 SGDLS and CDR2 YYNGEE. V was clipped by 4 bases and J by 1 base; unmatched bases: 11. The chain combines TRBV9 with TRBJ2-7; 10 bases map to TRBD2. Sample: peripheral blood. The clonotype comes from a woman younger than 45 with active or convalescent COVID-19. CDR3 protein: CASSPEGLAGVSYEQYF. The CDR3 nucleotides are TGTGCCAGCAGCCCCGAGGGGCTAGCGGGAGTGTCCTACGAGCAGTACTTC.